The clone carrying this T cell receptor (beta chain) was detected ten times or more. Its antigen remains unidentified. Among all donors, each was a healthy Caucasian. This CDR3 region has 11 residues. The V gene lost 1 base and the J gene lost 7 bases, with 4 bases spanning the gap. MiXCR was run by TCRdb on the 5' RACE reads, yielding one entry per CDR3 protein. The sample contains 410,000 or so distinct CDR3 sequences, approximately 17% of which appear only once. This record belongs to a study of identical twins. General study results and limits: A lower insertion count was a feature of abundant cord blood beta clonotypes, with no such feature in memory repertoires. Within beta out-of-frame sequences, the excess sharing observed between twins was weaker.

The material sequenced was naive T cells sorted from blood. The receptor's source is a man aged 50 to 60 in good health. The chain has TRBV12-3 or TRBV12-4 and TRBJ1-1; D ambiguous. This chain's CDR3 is CASSLGGEAFF. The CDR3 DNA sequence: TGTGCCAGCAGTTTAGGGGGTGAAGCTTTCTTT.